The clone carrying this TCR beta chain has only a few counts. At one boundary the junction diverges from the germline segment, which might be a read error. This sample is drawn from a study of T cell responses to AZD1222 COVID-19 vaccine. The CDR3 covers 12 residues. Germline CDR1 reads SSHAT; CDR2 reads FNYEAQ (reference sequence). Assay used: immunoSEQ multiplex PCR; TCRdb lists only in-frame clones, some missing. The sample carries about 130,000 clones, about nine tenths recorded once. Sequenced here: peripheral blood, sampled on day 0 of AZD1222 vaccination. The chain couples TRBV7-7 to TRBJ2-2, with D possibly TRBD1 on 5 matching bases. The sequence derives from an adult in good health. The CDR3: CASSLGAGELFF. CDR3 nucleotides: TGTGCTAGCAGCTTAGGGGCCGGGGAGCTGTTTTTT.